A selection of T cell receptor beta chains follows, all from one sample in a study of beta chain features in type 1 diabetes. Clones were read by immunoSEQ multiplex PCR, and TCRdb kept only the in-frame ones, dropping some. The sample holds some 270,000 clones, roughly 15% seen once. The specimen sequenced was naive CD4+ T cells from blood. These receptors all come from a woman aged 40 to 50 in good health. CDR3s include the opening cysteine and the closing phenylalanine or tryptophan. D genes are given only for firm matches. Some rows have no size entry. The others give once, few or many, or a class for an expanded clone.

>TRBV10-1|TRBJ1-1|few|-|16
TGCGCCAGCAGTGAGTCGTTGGGGGGTCTCAGGACTGAAGCTTTCTTT
CASSESLGGLRTEAFF
>TRBV6-5|TRBJ2-7|-|-|15
TGTGCCAGCAGTACGGGGTGGGGGGAGCCTTACGAGCAGTACTTC
CASSTGWGEPYEQYF
>TRBV5-4|TRBJ2-5|-|TRBD1|15
TGTGCCAGCAGCTTGGGGCAGGGGGCAGGGGAGACCCAGTACTTC
CASSLGQGAGETQYF
>TRBV19|TRBJ2-1|few|TRBD1|16
TGTGCCAGTCCTCCGAGCCCTGGACAGGGTCACAATGAGCAGTTCTTC
CASPPSPGQGHNEQFF
>TRBV7-2|TRBJ2-7|-|TRBD2|15
TGTGCCAGCAGTCTCAGACTAGCGGGGGGCTACGAGCAGTACTTC
CASSLRLAGGYEQYF
>TRBV6-5|TRBJ2-6|few|-|16
TGTGCCAGCAGTTACTCGAGAGGCTCTGGGGCCAACGTCCTGACTTTC
CASSYSRGSGANVLTF
>TRBV27|TRBJ2-5|-|-|14
TGTGCCAGCGGGGCACGCAGTAGGGAAGAGACCCAGTACTTC
CASGARSREETQYF
>TRBV4-3|TRBJ2-7|-|TRBD2|17
TGCGCCAGCAGCCCCTCTCCCCCCGGGGGGGTCACCTACGAGCAGTACTTC
CASSPSPPGGVTYEQYF
>TRBV4-1|TRBJ2-2|-|TRBD1|16
TGCGCCAGCAGCTCGGGACAGACAGCGAACACCGGGGAGCTGTTTTTT
CASSSGQTANTGELFF
>TRBV7-7|TRBJ2-3|-|-|13
TGTGCCAGCAGCTTATCTGAGGCAGATACGCAGTATTTT
CASSLSEADTQYF
>TRBV5-6|TRBJ2-7|-|-|15
TGTGCCAGCAGCTTGGAAACGGGGGGCTTTTACGAGCAGTACTTC
CASSLETGGFYEQYF
>TRBV4-1|TRBJ1-6|-|-|16
TGCGCCAGCAGCCCTATGGGGGAGGGGAGGGATTCACCCCTCCACTTT
CASSPMGEGRDSPLHF
>TRBV7-2|TRBJ1-4|-|-|14
TGTGCCAGCAGCTTAATGAGTACTAATGAAAAACTGTTTTTT
CASSLMSTNEKLFF
>TRBV6-1|TRBJ1-4|-|-|14
TGTGCCAGCAGTGAATTTCGGGGGACGGGAAAACTGTTTTTT
CASSEFRGTGKLFF
>TRBV5-1|TRBJ2-1|few|TRBD1|15
TGCGCCAGCAGCGAGGGGACAGTATCCTACAATGAGCAGTTCTTC
CASSEGTVSYNEQFF
>TRBV4-1|TRBJ1-3|-|-|17
TGCGCCACCACTCAAGAAGAGAAGGGAGGAAAAGGAAACACCATATATTTT
CATTQEEKGGKGNTIYF
>TRBV7-2|TRBJ1-1|few|-|13
TGTGCCAGCAGCTTAGGGGGGGGCACTGAAGCTTTCTTT
CASSLGGGTEAFF
>TRBV2|TRBJ2-5|-|-|13
TGTGCCAGCAGGTTACCGGGACAAGAGACCCAGTACTTC
CASRLPGQETQYF
>TRBV4-3|TRBJ1-2|-|TRBD1|20
TGCGCCAGCAGCCGAGAAACCCCCGGGACAGCAAACCCTCCTAACTATGGCTACACCTTC
CASSRETPGTANPPNYGYTF
>TRBV5-1|TRBJ1-4|-|-|15
TGCGCCAGCAGCCCCGACGGACCCGGGGGGGAAAAACTGTTTTTT
CASSPDGPGGEKLFF
>TRBV6-6|TRBJ2-7|-|TRBD1|16
TGTGCCAGCAGCCAAATAGGACAGGGGTCATCCTACGAGCAGTACTTC
CASSQIGQGSSYEQYF
>TRBV5-1|TRBJ1-1|-|-|16
TGCGCCAGCAGCTTGGTGCAGGGGCCGGGGGGCACTGAAGCTTTCTTT
CASSLVQGPGGTEAFF
>TRBV19|TRBJ2-7|-|TRBD2|13
TGTGCCACCACGGGAGCGGGGGTTTACGAGCAGTACTTC
CATTGAGVYEQYF
>TRBV5-1|TRBJ1-6|few|TRBD1|14
TGCGCCAGCAGCTCCCAGGGGGTCAGTTCACCCCTCCACTTT
CASSSQGVSSPLHF
>TRBV2|TRBJ2-3|few|TRBD1|15
TGTGCCAGCAGTGCCCAGGGGGCGGGCACAGATACGCAGTATTTT
CASSAQGAGTDTQYF
>TRBV6-5|TRBJ2-2|few|-|14
TGTGCCAGCAGGCAGGGCGCTCCGTCCGGGGAGCTGTTTTTT
CASRQGAPSGELFF